This TCR beta chain was recovered during a study of cytomegalovirus exposure and HLA in healthy donors. V was cut by 0 bases and J by 5 bases, with 11 bases left in between. Germline V gene lookup returns CDR1 SGDLS and CDR2 YYNGEE. CDR3 size: 14 residues. Use of 60 Vbeta and 13 Jbeta primers characterized the PCR. Libraries were prepared by immunoSEQ multiplex PCR; TCRdb keeps only in-frame clonotypes and omits some of them. Among about 190,000 clones listed, more than 70% were seen once. The sequenced sample consisted of PBMCs. This sequence was found in a man aged 25-45 years in good health and CMV-seropositive. This chain connects TRBV9 to TRBJ1-1; D unresolved. The CDR3 DNA follows: TGTGCCAGCAGCGTAGTGTGGAGGGTAACTGAAGCTTTCTTT. This translates into CASSVVWRVTEAFF.